Listed below are T cell receptor beta chains from one sample, sequenced in a study of T cells in Graves' hyperthyroidism and ophthalmopathy. TCRdb ran MiXCR on the multiplex PCR reads and lists one entry per CDR3 protein. The sample consists of 550,000 to 800,000 distinct CDR3 sequences, around 16% of them appearing once. The sample comprised blood. The receptors here all came from a man in his fifties with Graves' hyperthyroidism. CDR3s leave out the opening cysteine and the closing phenylalanine or tryptophan. D genes are given only for firm matches.

TRBD1,TRBV3-1,ASSQQDRGFGYGYT
NA,TRBV7-9,ASSLGGPYQPQH
NA,TRBV10-1,ATAPGNYGYT
TRBD2,TRBV7-9,ASSDRGGAVDEQF
TRBD2,TRBV6-5,ASSYSLAGAYNEQF
TRBD1,TRBV12-3/TRBV12-4,ASSLSPQGAYGYT
TRBD2,TRBV4-1,ASTVREGSYNEQF
TRBD2,TRBV20-1,SASRASGSSYNEQF
TRBD1,TRBV5-5,ASSARGEGAPEAF
NA,TRBV28,ASSFVLVSYNEQF
NA,TRBV9,ASSVTAGKETQY
NA,TRBV7-2,ASSFRSTGELF
TRBD1,TRBV6-1,ASSNRDRIHEQY
TRBD2,TRBV20-1,SAPPSGSIYEQY
TRBD1,TRBV10-3,AIGTGVSSGANVLT
NA,TRBV25-1,ASSAYRVTNTEAF
NA,TRBV28,ASGEGAGEQY
NA,TRBV5-5,ASSLVGDSTDTQY
NA,TRBV19,ASSSMRGERGYT
NA,TRBV20-1,SARSSADTGGYT
NA,TRBV24-1,ATSAEPSTDTQY
NA,TRBV7-2,ASSFGRWSDTQY
NA,TRBV15,ATSRDLGDIDEQY
NA,TRBV5-5,ASSLIGHMGDYEQY
NA,TRBV5-5,ASSLAGSPSSYEQY
NA,TRBV28,ASSPTISSRAYQPQH
TRBD1,TRBV7-8,ASSSDRALGEQF
NA,TRBV20-1,SASWIQRYYEQY
TRBD2,TRBV11-2,ASSLRPSGITYEQY
NA,TRBV28,ASSSTGSGNTIY
NA,TRBV30,AWSARTGDTQY
TRBD1,TRBV29-1,SVVAGGNQPQH
NA,TRBV5-5,ASSLGPETRYEQY
NA,TRBV6-5,ASSYSISGQGPDSPLH
NA,TRBV7-9,ASSTRGNTEAF
TRBD1,TRBV18,ASSEDRGGTEAF
TRBD1,TRBV11-2,ASSFAGQGTDTQY
TRBD2,TRBV28,ASSKLAASTDTQY
TRBD1,TRBV29-1,SEWTGPQETQY
NA,TRBV6-5,ASSHGTFAADTQY
NA,TRBV27,ASNPAGSRYEQY
TRBD1,TRBV24-1,ATSDPTGGEAYEQY
TRBD2,TRBV20-1,SARGPSGRENEQF
TRBD1,TRBV19,ASSTDRGPDPDSNQPQH
NA,TRBV11-2,ASSISPGEKLF
TRBD2,TRBV27,ASSQVPSGTSAYNEQF
TRBD2,TRBV10-2,ASSADPGTRNTGELF
NA,TRBV11-2,ASSLGIADTQY
NA,TRBV6-9,ASSFGQQEAF
NA,TRBV11-2,ASSRHELGVNNEQF
TRBD2,TRBV24-1,ATSGTSGRGDEQF
NA,TRBV7-6,ASSLAGDTPYEQY